This entry lists 26 T cell receptor beta chains sequenced from one sample in a study of blood T cell repertoires in COVID-19. Sequencing used immunoSEQ multiplex PCR; TCRdb keeps in-frame clones, though not all of them. This sample yields approximately 300,000 clones, of which roughly 80% are seen a single time; more than 15% belongs to the top ten. Sequencing used peripheral blood. Receptors originate from an older person with COVID-19, enrolled during active disease.

The genes are TRBV7-9 and TRBJ2-1; TRBD2 aligns across 12 bases. CDR1 and CDR2 (germline): SEHNR, FQNEAQ (reference sequence). There are 15 residues in the CDR3. V shed 5 bases and J 4 bases; nucleotides not matched to a gene: 3. CDR3 sequence: CASSLGTSGYNEQFF. The CDR3 DNA is TGTGCCAGCAGCCTCGGGACTAGCGGGTACAATGAGCAGTTCTTC.

V gene TRBV6-5 combines with J gene TRBJ2-7, with TRBD2 matching 7 bases. Germline CDR1 reads MNHEY; CDR2 reads SVGAGI. The CDR3 is made up of 13 amino acids. V shed 8 bases, J shed 3 bases, and the junction held 7 bases outside the gene matches. The CDR3 reads CASGRDGNYEQYF. CDR3 bases: TGTGCCAGCGGGAGGGACGGAAACTACGAGCAGTACTTC.

The V and J genes are TRBV7-8 and TRBJ2-2; possibly TRBD2 for D (5 bases). The V end was cut by 4 bases, the J end by 4 bases, with 16 bases between. The CDR3 runs to 16 residues. Germline CDR1 reads SGHVS; CDR2 reads FQNEAQ. The chain's CDR3 is CASSSLGARGTGELFF. The CDR3 DNA reads as TGTGCCAGCAGCTCTTTGGGAGCTCGTGGCACCGGGGAGCTGTTTTTT.

The V call is TRBV29-1, the J call TRBJ2-1; 15 positions agree with TRBD2. The germline V gene has CDR1 SQVTM and CDR2 ANQGSEA. The CDR3 contains 17 residues. The J segment lost 0 bases and the V segment lost 6 bases, leaving 6 bases of the junction unmatched. Here the CDR3 reads CSVGLAGGGRSYNEQFF. As DNA, the CDR3 is TGCAGCGTGGGACTAGCGGGAGGAGGACGCTCCTACAATGAGCAGTTCTTC.

The chain couples TRBV19 to TRBJ2-3; weak D call: TRBD2 (7 bases). This CDR3 comprises 14 residues. The V gene's germline CDR1 is LNHDA and CDR2 SQIVND (reference sequence). With 6 bases removed from V and 4 bases from J, the gap between germline ends came to 14 bases. The CDR3 nucleotides are TGTGCCAGTAGAGGGCGCGGGGGCGCAGATACGCAGTATTTT. It yields the protein CASRGRGGADTQYF.

This clone appeared a single time. The V call is TRBV29-1, the J call TRBJ2-5; D uncertain. Germline lookup yields CDR1 SQVTM and CDR2 ANQGSEA. V lost 2 bases, J lost 5 bases, and 6 bases lay in between. This CDR3 has 11 amino acids. CDR3 protein: CSVEFGETQYF. The DNA for the CDR3 is TGCAGCGTTGAATTCGGGGAGACCCAGTACTTC.

The chain combines TRBV6-5 with TRBJ1-1, with a tentative D call TRBD1 (6 bases). Germline-derived CDR1 and CDR2 are MNHEY and SVGAGI. This CDR3 is 15 amino acids long. Trimming cost V 2 bases and J 0 bases, with 10 bases left between them. For the CDR3, the DNA is TGTGCCAGCAGTTACGGGACAAGCATGAACACTGAAGCTTTCTTT. Protein sequence: CASSYGTSMNTEAFF.

The rearrangement joins TRBV2 to TRBJ1-3, with no clear D. CDR1 SNHLY and CDR2 FYNNEI come from the germline V gene. V was trimmed by 1 base and J by 0 bases, leaving 7 bases between them. This CDR3 has 15 amino acids. CDR3 bases: TGTGCCAGCAGTGAAGACAGCAACTCTGGAAACACCATATATTTT. Its protein product is CASSEDSNSGNTIYF.

In its sample, this clone was seen once. The chain carries TRBV7-9 and TRBJ2-5, with TRBD1 identical over 9 bases. Losses at the gene ends were 5 bases for V and 4 bases for J; bases not matched to a gene: 11. This CDR3 is 16 amino acids long. Per germline, CDR1 SEHNR and CDR2 FQNEAQ (reference sequence). CDR3 residues: CASSRGSGQGPETQYF. CDR3 bases: TGTGCCAGCAGCCGGGGGTCGGGACAGGGACCAGAGACCCAGTACTTC.

The V call is TRBV7-9, the J call TRBJ2-3; 9 nucleotides agree with TRBD1. The junction had 13 bases not matched to a gene; V was cut back by 4 bases and J by 5 bases. The CDR3 has 17 amino acids. Germline CDR1 is SEHNR and CDR2 is FQNEAQ (reference sequence). The CDR3 bases are TGTGCCAGCAGCTACCGACCGGGACAGGGTCGGGTAGATACGCAGTATTTT. Its translation is CASSYRPGQGRVDTQYF.

The V call is TRBV10-3, the J call TRBJ2-3, with a tentative D call TRBD1 (5 bases). The CDR3 is made up of 13 amino acids. Germline lookup yields CDR1 ENHRY and CDR2 SYGVKD. Trimming left V 6 bases short and J 4 bases short, with 11 bases between. The CDR3 DNA reads TGTGCCATCAGCTCAGGGCCGTCAGATACGCAGTATTTT. Translated, it gives CAISSGPSDTQYF.

The chain combines TRBV19 with TRBJ1-5; no definite D call. Germline CDR1 reads LNHDA; CDR2 reads SQIVND (reference sequence). The CDR3 loop spans 12 amino acids. The germline V and J ends were trimmed by 9 bases and 6 bases, with 12 bases remaining between them. CDR3 bases: TGTGCCAGACCTACGGGTTTTCAGCCCCAGCATTTT. This gives the protein CARPTGFQPQHF.

This chain connects TRBV3-1 (or the pseudogene TRBV3-2) to TRBJ2-7; possibly TRBD2 for D (5 bases). Per germline, CDR1 LGHDT and CDR2 YNNKEL (reference sequence). This CDR3 region has 17 residues. The ends were cut back, 0 bases at V and 2 bases at J, with 17 bases in the middle. The CDR3 region is CASSQDWRKPYTYEQYF. CDR3 DNA: TGTGCCAGCAGCCAAGATTGGAGGAAGCCGTACACCTACGAGCAGTACTTC.

V gene TRBV6-5 combines with J gene TRBJ2-3; D remains ambiguous. There are 12 residues in the CDR3. Germline V CDR1 and CDR2: MNHEY, SVGAGI. The V end was cut by 4 bases, the J end by 6 bases, with 8 bases between. The CDR3 DNA sequence: TGTGCCAGCAGTTCAGACTCTGATACGCAGTATTTT. Translation gives CASSSDSDTQYF.

This clone occurred once. The V call is TRBV7-8, the J call TRBJ2-2; no clear D gene. V lost 5 bases, J lost 0 bases, and 13 bases lay in between. The CDR3 is 16 amino acids. In germline, CDR1 is SGHVS, CDR2 FQNEAQ. CDR3 loop: CASSPALISNTGELFF. DNA of the CDR3: TGTGCCAGCAGCCCAGCCCTAATCTCGAACACCGGGGAGCTGTTTTTT.

This chain links TRBV7-2 with TRBJ2-7; 11 bases are a match to TRBD1. Per germline, CDR1 SGHTA and CDR2 FQGNSA. The CDR3 runs to 15 residues. V gave up 5 bases and J gave up 4 bases; unmatched junction bases: 7. In DNA, the CDR3 is TGTGCCAGCAGCCCGGACAGGGGGCCCCCGTACGAGCAGTACTTC. This encodes CASSPDRGPPYEQYF. The whole variable domain, filled in from reference TRBV7-2 and TRBJ2-7, reads GAGVSQSPSNKVTEKGKDVELRCDPISGHTALYWYRQSLGQGLEFLIYFQGNSAPDKSGLPSDRFSAERTGGSVSTLTIQRTQQEDSAVYLCASSPDRGPPYEQYFGPGTRLTVT.

This clone was observed a single time. The V and J genes are TRBV5-4 and TRBJ2-5; 8 bases are shared with TRBD2. The V gene end was trimmed by 2 bases and the J gene end by 4 bases; junction bases not matched to a gene: 4. The CDR3 spans 14 residues. From germline, CDR1 is SGHNT and CDR2 YYREEE (reference sequence). The CDR3 loop is CASSFGLAGETQYF. CDR3 nucleotides: TGTGCCAGCAGCTTTGGACTAGCCGGAGAGACCCAGTACTTC.

The chain combines TRBV5-8 with TRBJ1-5; the match to TRBD1 covers 9 bases. Germline V lookup: CDR1 SGHTS, CDR2 YDEGEE. CDR3 size: 19 residues. After removal of 6 bases from V and 2 bases from J, the junction contained 18 bases not matched to a gene. The CDR3 here is CASINFPGTGWVGNQPQHF. The DNA for the CDR3 is TGTGCCAGCATCAACTTTCCAGGGACAGGGTGGGTCGGCAATCAGCCCCAGCATTTT. Based on the CDR3 plus reference TRBV5-8 and TRBJ1-5, the full variable domain is EAGVTQSPTHLIKTRGQQATLRCSPISGHTSVYWYQQALGLGLQFLLWYDEGEERNRGNFPPRFSGRQFPNYSSELNVNALELEDSALYLCASINFPGTGWVGNQPQHFGDGTRLSIL.

The chain links TRBV5-1 to TRBJ2-7; TRBD1 agrees at 9 bases. V shed 3 bases and J 6 bases; nucleotides not matched to a gene: 4. The CDR3 is 13 residues long. The V gene's germline CDR1 is SGHRS and CDR2 YFSETQ. CDR3 DNA sequence: TGCGCCAGCAGCTGGGGACAGGGCAGCGAGCAGTACTTC. Translating it yields CASSWGQGSEQYF.

The chain has TRBV7-2 and TRBJ2-6; perhaps TRBD2 as D (5 bases). CDR3 length equals 14 residues. The ends were cut back, 5 bases at V and 0 bases at J, with 5 bases in the middle. The germline CDR1 and CDR2 sequences are SGHTA and FQGNSA. The CDR3 DNA follows: TGTGCCAGCAGCCGGGACTCTGGGGCCAACGTCCTGACTTTC. Translating gives CASSRDSGANVLTF.

The chain is built from TRBV19 and TRBJ2-2, with TRBD1 identical over 7 bases. Germline-derived CDR1 and CDR2 are LNHDA and SQIVND (reference sequence). V gave up 5 bases and J gave up 10 bases; unmatched junction bases: 10. The CDR3 runs to 14 residues. The CDR3 protein is CASSPGQKILELFF. The DNA for the CDR3 is TGTGCCAGTAGTCCGGGACAGAAGATACTGGAGCTGTTTTTT.

V is TRBV7-2 and J is TRBJ2-1; 10 positions agree with TRBD1. The V segment lost 3 bases and the J segment 9 bases; nucleotides outside the gene matches: 8. Germline lookup yields CDR1 SGHTA and CDR2 FQGNSA. CDR3 size: 15 residues. CDR3 in DNA: TGTGCCAGCAGCTTCGACAGGGGGCAAATGGGTGAGCAGTTCTTC. Amino acid sequence: CASSFDRGQMGEQFF.

The chain couples TRBV7-8 to TRBJ2-5, with no clear D. Trimming took 1 base from V and 1 from J, leaving 7 bases between them. Germline V gives CDR1 SGHVS, CDR2 FQNEAQ. The CDR3 is made up of 14 amino acids. DNA for the CDR3: TGTGCCAGCAGCTTAGGTCCCCTCCAAGAGACCCAGTACTTC. Translating gives CASSLGPLQETQYF.

This clone was counted a single time. J is TRBJ2-7 and V is TRBV28, with TRBD1 matching over 7 bases. J gave up 3 bases and V 6 bases, and 11 bases lay outside the gene matches. Germline values: CDR1 MDHEN, CDR2 SYDVKM. CDR3 length: 15 residues. Here the CDR3 reads CASSRTGTRYYEQYF. Here the CDR3 DNA reads TGTGCCAGCAGCCGGACAGGTACCAGGTACTACGAGCAGTACTTC.

Details on this clone: Just one base apart from a much larger clone, this may be a read error. This specimen includes other DNA sequences encoding the same CDR3. CDR3 sequence (DNA): TGTGCTAGCATGGGGTCAGGGGGCGCCCAGCCCCAGCATTTT. This gives the protein CASMGSGGAQPQHF. The chain links TRBV28 to TRBJ1-5; 8 bases align to TRBD1. This CDR3 has 14 amino acids. Germline CDR1 and CDR2: MDHEN and SYDVKM.

This clone came up once. The genes are TRBV20-1 and TRBJ2-1; no definite D call. The CDR3 consists of 11 residues. Trimming stripped 1 base from V and 8 bases from J, with 6 bases between. CDR1 is DFQATT, CDR2 SNEGSKA, per germline (reference sequence). The CDR3 DNA reads TGCAGTGCTAGAGTTCTACATGAGCAGTTCTTC. Protein product: CSARVLHEQFF.